This is a list of T cell receptor beta chains from one sample in a study of regulatory T cells in long-lasting Graves disease. TCRdb reanalysed the multiplex PCR reads using MiXCR and keeps one entry per CDR3 protein. Among 350,000 to 500,000 distinct CDR3 sequences listed, around 20% were seen once. Sequenced material: peripheral blood mononuclear cells (PBMCs), taken when the disease was refractory, from a patient treated with antithyroid drugs. The receptor source for this set is a female donor with Graves disease. The CDR3 runs from the conserved cysteine through the conserved F or W.

J	V	CDR3
TRBJ2-7	TRBV19	CASAPRDSAYEQYF
TRBJ2-2	TRBV7-3	CASSPREERDGTGELFF
TRBJ1-6	TRBV13	CASRRQGRNSPLHF
TRBJ1-2	TRBV28	CASNPGSNYGYTF
TRBJ2-2	TRBV4-2	CASSQGFPPRISYGELFF
TRBJ2-3	TRBV25-1	CASSETHSTDTQYF
TRBJ1-1	TRBV5-4	CASSRERATEAFF
TRBJ2-2	TRBV4-2	CASSQEGRETGELFF
TRBJ1-1	TRBV7-2	CASSFSGAEAFF
TRBJ1-5	TRBV2	CASNRQGAGNQPQHF
TRBJ2-7	TRBV2	CASSEQAGEGFEQYF
TRBJ2-2	TRBV18	CASSPMATVNTGELFF
TRBJ1-1	TRBV28	CASSFAGTVGNTKAFF
TRBJ1-1	TRBV6-9	CASSYDTLGTEAFF
TRBJ2-7	TRBV6-1	CASSEGDTTYEQYF
TRBJ2-3	TRBV9	CASSVWEDTQYF